This T cell receptor (beta chain) emerged from a study of T cells after yellow fever vaccination. TCRdb recomputed calls from the 5' RACE reads with MiXCR, one row per CDR3 protein. Of about 45,000 distinct CDR3 sequences in the sample, 6.5% to 8.5% were seen once. The length of the CDR3 is 20 residues. Germline CDR1 and CDR2: MNHEY and SVGEGT. Trimming at V came to 5 bases and at J to 0 bases, leaving 17 bases not matched to a gene. The receptor comes from a man aged 25-40 years who received the YFV17D yellow fever vaccine. The input for sequencing was CD8+ T cells not binding an NS4B(214-222) dextramer, sorted from PBMCs, taken 45 days after the yellow fever booster vaccination. The rearrangement joins TRBV6-2 or TRBV6-3 to TRBJ2-7, with 12 bases identical to TRBD2. The CDR3, as DNA: TGTGCCAGCAGTCCCGACTCATGGGGACTAGCGGGCCCCGGCTCCTACGAGCAGTACTTC. It is translated as CASSPDSWGLAGPGSYEQYF.